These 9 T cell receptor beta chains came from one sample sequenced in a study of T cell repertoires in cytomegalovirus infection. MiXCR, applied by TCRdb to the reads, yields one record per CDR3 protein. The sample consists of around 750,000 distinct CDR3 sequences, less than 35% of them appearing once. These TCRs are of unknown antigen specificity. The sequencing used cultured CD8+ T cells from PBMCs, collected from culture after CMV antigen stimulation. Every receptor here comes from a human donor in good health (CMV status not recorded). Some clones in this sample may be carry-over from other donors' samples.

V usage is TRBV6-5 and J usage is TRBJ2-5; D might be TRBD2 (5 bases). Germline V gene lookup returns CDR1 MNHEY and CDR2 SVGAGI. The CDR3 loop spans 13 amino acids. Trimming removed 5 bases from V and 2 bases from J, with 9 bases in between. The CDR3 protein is CASSERTQETQYF. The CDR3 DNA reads TGTGCCAGCAGTGAACGGACTCAAGAGACCCAGTACTTC.

Here the CDR3 DNA reads TGTGCCAGCAGTTCCGACGCGAACACTGAAGCTTTCTTT. This codes for CASSSDANTEAFF. The V and J genes are TRBV2 and TRBJ1-1; D gene ambiguous. The CDR3 loop spans 13 amino acids. Trimming removed 5 bases from V and 1 base from J, with 8 bases in between. Germline V CDR1 and CDR2: SNHLY, FYNNEI.

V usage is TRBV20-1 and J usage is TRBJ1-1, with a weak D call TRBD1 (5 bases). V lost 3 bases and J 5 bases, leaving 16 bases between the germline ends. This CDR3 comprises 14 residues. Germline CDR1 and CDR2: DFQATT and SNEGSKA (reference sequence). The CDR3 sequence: CSASWGVQSTEAFF. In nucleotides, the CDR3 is TGCAGTGCTAGTTGGGGGGTGCAGAGTACTGAAGCTTTCTTT.

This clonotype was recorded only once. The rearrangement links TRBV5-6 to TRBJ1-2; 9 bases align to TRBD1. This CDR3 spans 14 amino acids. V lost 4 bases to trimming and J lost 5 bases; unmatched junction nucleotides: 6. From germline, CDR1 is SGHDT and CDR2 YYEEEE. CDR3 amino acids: CASSPWDRVYGYTF. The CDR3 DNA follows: TGTGCCAGCAGCCCCTGGGACAGGGTTTATGGCTACACCTTC.

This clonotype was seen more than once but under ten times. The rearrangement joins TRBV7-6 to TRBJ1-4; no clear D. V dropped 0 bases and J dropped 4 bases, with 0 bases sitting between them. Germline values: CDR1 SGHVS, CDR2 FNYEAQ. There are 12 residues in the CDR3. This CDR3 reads CASSLANEKLFF. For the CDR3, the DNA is TGTGCCAGCAGCTTAGCTAATGAAAAACTGTTTTTT. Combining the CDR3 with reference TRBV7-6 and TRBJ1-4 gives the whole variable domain GAGVSQSPRYKVTKRGQDVALRCDPISGHVSLYWYRQALGQGPEFLTYFNYEAQQDKSGLPNDRFSAERPEGSISTLTIQRTEQRDSAMYRCASSLANEKLFFGSGTQLSVL.

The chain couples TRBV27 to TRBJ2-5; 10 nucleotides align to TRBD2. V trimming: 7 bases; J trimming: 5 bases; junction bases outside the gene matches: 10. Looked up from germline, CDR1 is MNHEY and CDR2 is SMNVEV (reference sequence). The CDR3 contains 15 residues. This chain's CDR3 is CASKLAGFPGETQYF. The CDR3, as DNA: TGTGCCAGCAAACTAGCGGGGTTTCCTGGCGAGACCCAGTACTTC.

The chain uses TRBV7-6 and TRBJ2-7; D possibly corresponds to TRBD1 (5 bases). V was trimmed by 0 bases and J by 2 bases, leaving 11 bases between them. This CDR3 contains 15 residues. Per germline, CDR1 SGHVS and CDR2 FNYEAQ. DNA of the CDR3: TGTGCCAGCAGCTTAGCGGTCGACAGAACCTACGAGCAGTACTTC. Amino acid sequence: CASSLAVDRTYEQYF.

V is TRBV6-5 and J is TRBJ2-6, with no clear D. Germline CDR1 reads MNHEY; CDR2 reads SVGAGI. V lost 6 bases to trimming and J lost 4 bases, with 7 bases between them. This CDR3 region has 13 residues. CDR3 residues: CASSTGGANVLTF. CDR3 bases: TGTGCCAGCAGCACCGGCGGGGCCAACGTCCTGACTTTC.

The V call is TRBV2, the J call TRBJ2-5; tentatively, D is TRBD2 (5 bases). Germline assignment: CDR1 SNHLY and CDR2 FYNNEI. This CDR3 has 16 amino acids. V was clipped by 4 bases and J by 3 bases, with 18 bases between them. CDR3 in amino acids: CASSAPRTLPEETQYF. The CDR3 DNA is TGTGCCAGCAGTGCACCCCGGACTCTTCCTGAAGAGACCCAGTACTTC.